This T cell receptor beta chain came from a study of cytomegalovirus exposure and HLA in healthy donors. Here immunoSEQ multiplex PCR was the method, and the copy in TCRdb shows in-frame clones only, minus some. The table includes 150,000 to 200,000 clones, roughly nine tenths detected once. The sequence came from a man aged 18 to 30 in good health and CMV-seropositive. Sequencing input: PBMCs.

CDR3 amino acids: CASSPGTSGQYF. CDR3 nucleotide sequence: TGTGCCAGCAGCCCCGGGACTAGCGGGCAGTACTTC. This chain joins TRBV7-6 and TRBJ2-7; 11 bases agree with TRBD2. Germline CDR1 SGHVS, CDR2 FNYEAQ. The CDR3 runs 12 residues. V lost 5 bases, J lost 9 bases, and 3 bases stayed unmatched.